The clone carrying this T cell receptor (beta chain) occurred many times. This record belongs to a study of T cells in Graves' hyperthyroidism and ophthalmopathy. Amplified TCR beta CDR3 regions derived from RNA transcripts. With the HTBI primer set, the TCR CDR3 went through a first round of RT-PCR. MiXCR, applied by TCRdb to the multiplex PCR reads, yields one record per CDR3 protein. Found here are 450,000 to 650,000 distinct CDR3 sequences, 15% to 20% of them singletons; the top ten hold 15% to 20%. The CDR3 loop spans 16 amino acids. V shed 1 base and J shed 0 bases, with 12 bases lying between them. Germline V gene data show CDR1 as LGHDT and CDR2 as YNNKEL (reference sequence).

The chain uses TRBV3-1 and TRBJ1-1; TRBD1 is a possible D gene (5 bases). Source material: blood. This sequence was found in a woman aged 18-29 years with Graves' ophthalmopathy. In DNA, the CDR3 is TGTGCCAGCAGCCAAGGGTCAGGGAGCCTGAACACTGAAGCTTTCTTT. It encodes CASSQGSGSLNTEAFF.